The clone carrying this T cell receptor beta chain was detected only once. Its target is unknown. The source of the sample is a study of identical twins. A template switching step contributed a universal primer site, while unique molecular identifiers were present in the cDNA. TCRdb called the 5' RACE reads again in MiXCR, with one record for every CDR3 protein. Of 400,000 to 500,000 distinct CDR3 sequences in the sample, roughly 13% are singletons; the top ten hold more than 0.8%. The germline gives CDR1 SNHLY, CDR2 FYNNEI. V trimming: 6 bases; J trimming: 3 bases; junction bases outside the gene matches: 7. This CDR3 is built from 14 residues. Study results and caveats: A lower insertion count was a feature of abundant cord blood beta clonotypes, with no such feature in memory repertoires. Excess twin sharing in beta out-of-frame sequences was weaker.

The sample also formed part of further work on yellow fever vaccine responses in identical twins.

Sequenced input: CD4+ T cells sorted from blood. The TCR comes from a woman between 18 and 29 years old in good health. The chain recombines TRBV2 with TRBJ2-7, with TRBD1 matching over 8 bases. The chain's CDR3 is CASRIQGGNYEQYF. For the CDR3, the DNA is TGTGCCAGCAGGATACAGGGGGGCAACTACGAGCAGTACTTC. The full variable domain, with the rest looked up from reference TRBV2 and TRBJ2-7, is EPEVTQTPSHQVTQMGQEVILRCVPISNHLYFYWYRQILGQKVEFLVSFYNNEISEKSEIFDDQFSVERPDGSNFTLKIRSTKLEDSAMYFCASRIQGGNYEQYFGPGTRLTVT.